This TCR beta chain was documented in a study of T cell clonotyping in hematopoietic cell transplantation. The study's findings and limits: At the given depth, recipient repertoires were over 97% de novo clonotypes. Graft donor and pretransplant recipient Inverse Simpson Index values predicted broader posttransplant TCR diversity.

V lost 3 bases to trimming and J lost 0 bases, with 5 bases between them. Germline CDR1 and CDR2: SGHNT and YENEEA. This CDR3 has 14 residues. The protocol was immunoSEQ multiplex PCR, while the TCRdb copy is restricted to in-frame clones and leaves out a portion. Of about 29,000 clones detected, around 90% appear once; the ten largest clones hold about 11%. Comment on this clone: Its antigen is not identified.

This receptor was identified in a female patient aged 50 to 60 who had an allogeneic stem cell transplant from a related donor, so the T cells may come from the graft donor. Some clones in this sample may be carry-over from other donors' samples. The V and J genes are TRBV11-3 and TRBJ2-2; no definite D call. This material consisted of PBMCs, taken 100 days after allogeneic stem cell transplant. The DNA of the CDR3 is TGTGCCAGCAGCTTGCTCGCGAACACCGGGGAGCTGTTTTTT. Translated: CASSLLANTGELFF.